This TCR beta chain appears in the sequencing data of a study of T-cell memory formation after mild COVID-19. This CDR3 has 14 amino acids. CDR1 and CDR2 from the germline V gene are DFQATT and SNEGSKA (reference sequence). The J segment lost 7 bases and the V segment lost 4 bases, leaving 10 bases of the junction unmatched. From the 5' RACE reads, TCRdb called clonotypes with MiXCR, one entry per CDR3 protein. The table lists about 320,000 distinct CDR3 sequences, roughly an eighth of them singletons. Only one count was recorded for this clonotype. This clonotype was obtained from a man aged 18 to 30 who had mild COVID-19 (a few samples of this study predate the infection). Cell type and time point are not known. Sequencing input: PBMCs or a T cell subset sorted from them (not recorded which). This sequence joins TRBV20-1 and TRBJ2-1; 7 nucleotides match TRBD1. The CDR3 loop is CSATRDSRTNEQFF. In DNA, the CDR3 is TGCAGTGCTACCCGGGACAGCCGGACGAATGAGCAGTTCTTC.